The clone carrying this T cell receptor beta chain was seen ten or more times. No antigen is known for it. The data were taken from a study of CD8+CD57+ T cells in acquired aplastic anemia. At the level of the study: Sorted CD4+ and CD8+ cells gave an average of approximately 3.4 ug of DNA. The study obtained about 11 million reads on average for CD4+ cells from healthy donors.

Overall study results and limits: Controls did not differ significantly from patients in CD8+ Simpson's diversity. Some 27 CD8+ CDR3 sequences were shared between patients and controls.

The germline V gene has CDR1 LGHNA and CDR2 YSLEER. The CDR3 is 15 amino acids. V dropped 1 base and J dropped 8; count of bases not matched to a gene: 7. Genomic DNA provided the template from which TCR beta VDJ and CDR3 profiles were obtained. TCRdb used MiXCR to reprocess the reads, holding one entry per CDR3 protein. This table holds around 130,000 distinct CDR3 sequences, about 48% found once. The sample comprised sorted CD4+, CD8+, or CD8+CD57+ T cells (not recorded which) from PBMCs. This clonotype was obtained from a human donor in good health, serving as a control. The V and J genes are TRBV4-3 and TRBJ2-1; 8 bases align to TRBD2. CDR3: CASSQVIGGAYEQFF. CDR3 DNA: TGCGCCAGCAGCCAAGTCATCGGGGGGGCCTATGAGCAGTTCTTC.